These 18 T cell receptor beta chains share one sample of origin, sequenced in a study of T and B cells in COVID-19 patients. TRB was amplified from about 250-500 ng of blood genomic DNA. Multiplex PCR with BIOMED2 TRB-A/B primer pools amplified TRB rearrangements. TCRdb re-called the multiplex PCR reads with MiXCR, one entry per CDR3 protein. The sample holds about 5,400 distinct CDR3 sequences, about 30% seen once. The sample was blood. Receptor source: a human donor with active COVID-19.

This clonotype was counted many times. J is TRBJ1-3 and V is TRBV6-1; D is uncertain. Trimming left V 3 bases short and J 0 bases short, with 12 bases between. CDR1 MNHNS and CDR2 SASEGT come from the germline V gene. CDR3 length equals 16 residues. The CDR3 region is CASSDKGLNSGNTIYF. The CDR3 nucleotides are TGTGCCAGCAGTGATAAAGGACTAAACTCTGGAAACACCATATATTTT.

This clonotype was counted at least ten times. The rearrangement links TRBV10-3 to TRBJ1-1; D is possibly TRBD1 (6 bases). The CDR3 loop spans 12 amino acids. The ends were cut back, 9 bases at V and 5 bases at J, with 13 bases in the middle. Germline loops: CDR1 ENHRY, CDR2 SYGVKD. DNA of the CDR3: TGTGCCATTGGATCAGGGGAGACTGAAGCTTTCTTT. It specifies CAIGSGETEAFF.

This clonotype is categorized as medium-sized. The gene calls are TRBV18 and TRBJ2-7, with D maybe TRBD1 (5 bases). Trimming pared 5 bases from V and 2 bases from J, leaving 10 bases between. CDR1 and CDR2 from the germline V gene are KGHSH and LQKENI. The CDR3 is made up of 13 amino acids. The CDR3, as DNA: TGTGCCAGCTCAAGGACATACCCCTACGAGCAGTACTTC. This encodes CASSRTYPYEQYF.

This clonotype was seen more than once but under ten times. J is TRBJ2-3 and V is TRBV20-1, with unresolved D. Germline V gives CDR1 DFQATT, CDR2 SNEGSKA (reference sequence). The CDR3 consists of 14 residues. Between the trimmed V and J ends, which lost 5 bases and 0 bases, there was a span of 12 bases. CDR3 nucleotides: TGCAGTGCTGGAACGGCTGAAAGCACAGATACGCAGTATTTT. It specifies CSAGTAESTDTQYF.

This clonotype is categorized as medium-sized. The rearrangement uses TRBV30 and TRBJ1-3; D possibly corresponds to TRBD1 (5 bases). The germline V and J ends were trimmed by 2 bases and 9 bases, with 20 bases remaining between them. Germline CDR1 is GTSNPN and CDR2 is SVGIG (reference sequence). The CDR3 sequence is 15 residues long. The DNA of the CDR3 is TGTGCCTGGAGTCCTCCTCGGACAACCCTAAGCACCATATATTTT. This encodes CAWSPPRTTLSTIYF.

This clonotype was counted only a few times. This chain connects TRBV4-2 to TRBJ2-5, with D possibly being TRBD1 (5 bases). The CDR3 consists of 16 residues. Germline CDR1 and CDR2: LGHNA and YNFKEQ. V was shortened by 0 bases and J by 6 bases, with 17 bases between the two germline ends. CDR3 region: CASSQDQGDREKTQYF. The CDR3 nucleotides are TGTGCCAGCAGCCAAGATCAAGGGGATCGTGAGAAGACCCAGTACTTC.

Remarks on this clonotype: A much bigger clone sits one base away, suggesting this may be a read error. The rearrangement uses TRBV12-3 or TRBV12-4 and TRBJ1-1; D ambiguous. V lost 3 bases, J lost 4 bases, and 6 bases lay in between. This CDR3 spans 12 amino acids. CDR3 DNA sequence: TGTGCCAGCAGTTTTCGTATCACTGAAGCTTTCTTT. This gives the protein CASSFRITEAFF.

The rearrangement links TRBV11-3 to TRBJ2-1; 8 bases match TRBD2. V lost 5 bases to trimming and J lost 5 bases; unmatched junction nucleotides: 8. Germline assignment: CDR1 SGHNT and CDR2 YENEEA. The CDR3 length is 15 residues. The CDR3 here is CASSNPSGSHNEQFF. The CDR3 DNA is TGTGCCAGCAGCAATCCTAGCGGGTCCCACAATGAGCAGTTCTTC.

The V call is TRBV20-1, the J call TRBJ2-7; TRBD1 matches at 7 bases. V lost 3 bases and J lost 6; bases outside the gene matches: 20. Germline values: CDR1 DFQATT, CDR2 SNEGSKA (reference sequence). The CDR3 consists of 17 residues. As DNA, the CDR3 is TGCAGTGCTAGTTATTTGCAACAGGGGAAGACATGGATCGAGCAGTACTTC. As protein: CSASYLQQGKTWIEQYF.

The gene calls are TRBV2 and TRBJ2-2; 11 nucleotides align to TRBD1. Germline CDR1 reads SNHLY; CDR2 reads FYNNEI. The J segment lost 5 bases and the V segment lost 6 bases, leaving 5 bases of the junction unmatched. There are 15 residues in the CDR3. The CDR3 sequence: CASRRDRGITGELFF. The CDR3 nucleotides are TGTGCCAGCAGGAGGGACAGGGGGATTACCGGGGAGCTGTTTTTT.

This clonotype was picked up many times. The rearrangement joins TRBV11-2 to TRBJ2-1; D uncertain. This CDR3 is 14 amino acids long. The V and J ends lost 1 base and 15 bases respectively, with 19 bases between them. From germline, CDR1 is SGHAT and CDR2 FQNNGV. The CDR3 loop reads CASSLVVAVDPPFF. The CDR3 DNA sequence: TGTGCCAGCAGCTTAGTAGTTGCGGTCGACCCCCCGTTCTTC. Full variable domain (rest looked up from reference TRBV11-2 and TRBJ2-1): EAGVAQSPRYKIIEKRQSVAFWCNPISGHATLYWYQQILGQGPKLLIQFQNNGVVDDSQLPKDRFSAERLKGVDSTLKIQPAKLEDSAVYLCASSLVVAVDPPFFGPGTRLTVL.

The table lists this clonotype with a few counts. This sequence joins TRBV11-2 and TRBJ1-1; 7 bases line up with TRBD1. The CDR3 totals 14 residues. J lost 7 bases, V lost 3 bases, and 8 bases had no gene match. Germline V gene sequence: CDR1 SGHAT, CDR2 FQNNGV. DNA for the CDR3: TGTGCCAGCAGCTTCGGGACAGTTAGCTTTGAAGCTTTCTTT. Its translation is CASSFGTVSFEAFF.

The rearrangement joins TRBV20-1 to TRBJ2-4; TRBD1 matches at 7 bases. V was clipped by 0 bases and J by 3 bases; unmatched bases: 2. From germline, CDR1 is DFQATT and CDR2 SNEGSKA (reference sequence). The CDR3 is 14 amino acids. Here the CDR3 DNA reads TGCAGTGCTAGAGACAACAGGGGCAAAAACATTCAGTACTTC. The encoded protein is CSARDNRGKNIQYF.

This chain uses TRBV19 with TRBJ2-1, with D tentatively TRBD1 (7 bases). CDR1 is LNHDA and CDR2 is SQIVND in the germline V gene (reference sequence). The CDR3 has 13 amino acids. Trimming left V 9 bases short and J 9 bases short, with 18 bases between. The CDR3 DNA reads TGTGCCAGCAGACGACAGGGACTGAGTGAGCAGTTCTTC. Residues: CASRRQGLSEQFF.

This clonotype is categorized as medium-sized (0.01 to 0.1%). V and J are TRBV15 and TRBJ2-3, with D maybe TRBD2 (6 bases). The CDR3 length is 14 residues. CDR1 and CDR2 from the germline V gene are LNHNV and YYDKDF (reference sequence). V shed 8 bases and J shed 0 bases, with 12 bases lying between them. The CDR3 is CATRRLASTDTQYF. CDR3 sequence (DNA): TGTGCCACCCGTCGCCTAGCGAGCACAGATACGCAGTATTTT.

This clonotype qualifies as medium-sized. The chain couples TRBV18 to TRBJ2-1, with a possible D match to TRBD2 (5 bases). Germline loops: CDR1 KGHSH, CDR2 LQKENI. The ends were cut back, 5 bases at V and 5 bases at J, with 10 bases in the middle. The CDR3 has 13 residues. CDR3 bases: TGTGCCAGCTCAACCGGGATCAACAATGAGCAGTTCTTC. Amino acid sequence: CASSTGINNEQFF.

This clonotype was found a few times. The rearrangement joins TRBV6-6 to TRBJ2-1, with 10 bases identical to TRBD2. Germline trimming cut 6 bases from V and 5 bases from J; bases unmatched to any gene: 7. The V gene's germline CDR1 is MNHNY and CDR2 SVGAGI (reference sequence). This CDR3 region has 15 residues. This CDR3 reads CASRPTSGSHNEQFF. For the CDR3, the DNA is TGTGCCAGCAGGCCGACTAGCGGGTCCCACAATGAGCAGTTCTTC.

The rearrangement joins TRBV7-9 to TRBJ2-1; 8 bases fit TRBD2. V dropped 5 bases and J dropped 2; count of bases not matched to a gene: 14. The germline gives CDR1 SEHNR, CDR2 FQNEAQ (reference sequence). This CDR3 comprises 18 residues. CDR3 region: CASSSFSGGGIPYNEQFF. CDR3 nucleotides: TGTGCCAGCAGCAGCTTCTCGGGGGGGGGAATCCCCTACAATGAGCAGTTCTTC.